These 24 T cell receptor beta chains originate from one sample sequenced in a study of CD8 T cells in ankylosing spondylitis. One entry per CDR3 protein, called by TCRdb with MiXCR from the 5' RACE reads. There are about 130,000 distinct CDR3 sequences in the sample; about 6.7% occur only once, and 9.5% to 15% lies in the top ten. The source material was blood, either unsorted or a sorted T cell fraction (not recorded which). The source of these receptors is a female donor with ankylosing spondylitis or in good health (not recorded which).

This clonotype was seen ten or more times. The chain employs TRBV30 and TRBJ2-7; D remains ambiguous. CDR1 is GTSNPN and CDR2 is SVGIG in the germline V gene (reference sequence). This CDR3 is built from 13 residues. V was trimmed by 1 base and J by 3 bases, leaving 10 bases between them. The CDR3 here is CAWSDHVHYEQYF. CDR3 bases: TGTGCCTGGAGTGATCACGTCCACTACGAGCAGTACTTC.

This clonotype was seen many times. This chain links TRBV5-1 with TRBJ2-5; 8 bases are shared with TRBD1. The V gene end was trimmed by 2 bases and the J gene end by 5 bases; junction bases not matched to a gene: 5. This CDR3 comprises 14 residues. Germline V gives CDR1 SGHRS, CDR2 YFSETQ. The CDR3 spells CASSFLTGVETQYF. For the CDR3, the DNA is TGCGCCAGCAGCTTTCTGACAGGGGTTGAGACCCAGTACTTC.

V usage is TRBV13 and J usage is TRBJ2-7, with a tentative D call TRBD2 (5 bases). The V gene lost 8 bases and the J gene lost 2 bases, with 10 bases spanning the gap. Germline CDR1 is PRHDT and CDR2 is FYEKMQ (reference sequence). This CDR3 comprises 12 residues. This CDR3 reads CASRGPTYEQYF. The DNA for the CDR3 is TGTGCCAGCCGGGGTCCAACCTACGAGCAGTACTTC.

This clonotype was recorded many times. DNA of the CDR3: TGCAGTGCGCACCCAGGGGGCTCGGACGGGGAGCTGTTTTTT. This codes for CSAHPGGSDGELFF. The J gene is TRBJ2-2, the V gene TRBV20-1; TRBD1 agrees at 8 bases. This CDR3 contains 14 residues. Germline loops: CDR1 DFQATT, CDR2 SNEGSKA (reference sequence). V lost 6 bases and J lost 7; bases outside the gene matches: 10.

This clonotype appeared a few times. The V and J genes are TRBV7-8 and TRBJ1-2, with D maybe TRBD1 (5 bases). V lost 5 bases and J lost 4, with 14 bases in between. Per the germline V gene, CDR1 is SGHVS and CDR2 is FQNEAQ. The CDR3 extends over 14 amino acids. CDR3 residues: CASSQLAGGYGYTF. CDR3 bases: TGTGCCAGCAGCCAACTTGCTGGGGGCTATGGCTACACCTTC.

This clonotype was recorded at least ten times. The chain joins TRBV6-5 to TRBJ1-1; 12 positions match TRBD1. The CDR3 runs 18 residues. Per the germline V gene, CDR1 is MNHEY and CDR2 is SVGAGI. V trimming: 0 bases; J trimming: 4 bases; junction bases outside the gene matches: 9. The CDR3 DNA follows: TGTGCCAGCAGTTACTCGACCGGGACAGGGGGCTGGGGCACTGAAGCTTTCTTT. Translating gives CASSYSTGTGGWGTEAFF.

This clonotype was counted ten times or more. The chain couples TRBV4-3 to TRBJ1-4; TRBD1 might be the D (5 bases). The germline V and J ends were trimmed by 1 base and 7 bases, with 13 bases remaining between them. Germline V CDR1 and CDR2: LGHNA, YSLEER. The CDR3 runs to 15 residues. The CDR3, as DNA: TGCGCCAGCAGCCAAGCGGGGGGAGGCGGTGAAAAACTGTTTTTT. It specifies CASSQAGGGGEKLFF.

The V and J genes are TRBV5-1 and TRBJ1-5, with unresolved D. The CDR3 loop spans 15 amino acids. Germline-derived CDR1 and CDR2 are SGHRS and YFSETQ. V lost 0 bases, J lost 3 bases, and 10 bases lay in between. This chain's CDR3 is CASSLGPGVNQPQHF. The CDR3, as DNA: TGCGCCAGCAGCTTGGGCCCAGGAGTCAATCAGCCCCAGCATTTT.

This clonotype has only a few counts. V usage is TRBV6-1 and J usage is TRBJ2-1, with D tentatively TRBD1 (5 bases). Trimming left V 7 bases short and J 6 bases short, with 19 bases between. The CDR3 has 15 residues. CDR1 is MNHNS, CDR2 SASEGT, per germline. The CDR3 protein is CASTKWSGISNEQFF. The CDR3 DNA follows: TGTGCCAGCACCAAGTGGTCAGGGATCAGCAATGAGCAGTTCTTC.

This clonotype was detected ten times or more. The V call is TRBV9, the J call TRBJ2-3; D assignment may be TRBD1 or TRBD2 (6 bases each). Trimming pared 0 bases from V and 1 base from J, leaving 9 bases between. There are 15 residues in the CDR3. Germline CDR1 reads SGDLS; CDR2 reads YYNGEE. The CDR3 protein is CASSVAGARTDTQYF. The CDR3, as DNA: TGTGCCAGCAGCGTAGCGGGGGCCCGCACAGATACGCAGTATTTT.

Comment on this clonotype: This could be a read error, since a much larger clone is one nucleotide away. The chain combines TRBV3-1 with TRBJ2-1, with D possibly TRBD2 on 5 matching bases. CDR1 is LGHDT, CDR2 YNNKEL, per germline (reference sequence). This CDR3 has 15 amino acids. CDR3 sequence: CACSRGPSSYNEQFF. The CDR3, as DNA: TGTGCCTGCAGCCGCGGGCCGAGCTCCTACAATGAGCAGTTCTTC.

This clonotype was observed at least ten times. V gene TRBV20-1 combines with J gene TRBJ1-6, with TRBD1 matching 7 bases. The V gene's germline CDR1 is DFQATT and CDR2 SNEGSKA (reference sequence). Trimming cost V 5 bases and J 0 bases; bases outside gene matches: 1. The CDR3 contains 14 residues. CDR3 amino acids: CSAPGGSYNSPLHF. CDR3 nucleotide sequence: TGCAGTGCTCCAGGGGGCTCCTATAATTCACCCCTCCACTTT.

This clonotype was seen many times. The genes are TRBV5-5 and TRBJ2-1; maybe TRBD2 (6 bases). V was pared by 2 bases and J by 2 bases, with 8 bases between. CDR1 is SGHKS, CDR2 YYEKEE, per germline (reference sequence). The CDR3 extends over 14 amino acids. This CDR3 is CASSFGGTYNEQFF. In DNA form, the CDR3 reads TGTGCCAGCAGCTTCGGAGGGACCTACAATGAGCAGTTCTTC.

This clonotype has at least ten counts. J is TRBJ2-7 and V is TRBV3-1, with TRBD1 identical over 8 bases. The junction had 3 bases not matched to a gene; V was cut back by 3 bases and J by 5 bases. Germline CDR1 and CDR2: LGHDT and YNNKEL (reference sequence). The CDR3 extends over 13 amino acids. The CDR3 here is CASSHRGPDEQYF. The DNA of the CDR3 is TGTGCCAGCAGCCACAGGGGGCCAGACGAGCAGTACTTC.

The sample holds many counts of this clonotype. V usage is TRBV7-2 and J usage is TRBJ1-6; the match to TRBD1 covers 8 bases. The germline V gene has CDR1 SGHTA and CDR2 FQGNSA. With V trimmed by 5 bases and J by 7 bases, 4 bases remained unmatched. The CDR3 totals 14 residues. For the CDR3, the DNA is TGTGCCAGCAGCCGGGACAGGTTGAATTCACCCCTCCACTTT. The encoded protein is CASSRDRLNSPLHF.

Concerning this clonotype itself: Just one base apart from a much larger clone, this may be a read error. This chain uses TRBV24-1 with TRBJ1-2; D perhaps matches TRBD1 (5 bases). The CDR3 is 13 residues long. From germline, CDR1 is KGHDR and CDR2 SFDVKD. Trimming stripped 4 bases from V and 4 bases from J, with 9 bases between. The CDR3 loop is CATSDGGGYGYTF. CDR3 in DNA: TGTGCCACCAGTGACGGGGGTGGCTATGGCTACACCTTC.

Many counts were recorded for this clonotype. This chain links TRBV29-1 with TRBJ1-1; D remains ambiguous. The CDR3 totals 12 residues. V lost 4 bases and J lost 1, with 7 bases in between. Germline CDR1 reads SQVTM; CDR2 reads ANQGSEA. DNA for the CDR3: TGCAGCGTTGGTCTCGGGAACACTGAAGCTTTCTTT. Protein: CSVGLGNTEAFF.

The table lists this clonotype with a few counts. CDR3 coding DNA: TGTGCCACCAGCAGAGTCTTTGACAGTACCCAGCATTTT. Its protein product is CATSRVFDSTQHF. V gene TRBV15 combines with J gene TRBJ1-5; D perhaps matches TRBD1 (5 bases). This CDR3 has 13 residues. Germline assignment: CDR1 LNHNV and CDR2 YYDKDF (reference sequence). The germline V and J ends were trimmed by 1 base and 11 bases, with 12 bases remaining between them.

The table lists this clonotype with many counts. The chain uses TRBV4-1 and TRBJ1-4, with TRBD1 identical over 7 bases. This CDR3 comprises 14 residues. With V trimmed by 5 bases and J by 13 bases, 13 bases remained unmatched. CDR1 is MGHRA and CDR2 is YSYEKL in the germline V gene. CDR3 loop: CASSMGTVIGGLFF. The CDR3 DNA reads TGCGCCAGCAGCATGGGGACAGTTATCGGGGGACTGTTTTTT.

In its sample, this clonotype was seen many times. This chain connects TRBV7-2 to TRBJ1-2; D is undetermined. Per the germline V gene, CDR1 is SGHTA and CDR2 is FQGNSA. The V end lost 1 base, the J end lost 2 bases, and 8 bases lay between the germline ends. The CDR3 has 14 residues. In nucleotides, the CDR3 is TGTGCCAGCAGCTTAGGATCCAGAAACTATGGCTACACCTTC. This gives the protein CASSLGSRNYGYTF. Together with reference TRBV7-2 and TRBJ1-2, the CDR3 gives the full variable domain: GAGVSQSPSNKVTEKGKDVELRCDPISGHTALYWYRQSLGQGLEFLIYFQGNSAPDKSGLPSDRFSAERTGGSVSTLTIQRTQQEDSAVYLCASSLGSRNYGYTFGSGTRLTVV.

This clonotype was recorded at least ten times. This chain connects TRBV3-1 to TRBJ1-1; unclear D gene. Germline V gives CDR1 LGHDT, CDR2 YNNKEL (reference sequence). The CDR3 spans 15 residues. V was shortened by 0 bases and J by 4 bases, with 12 bases between the two germline ends. CDR3 sequence reads: CASSQDQVGPTEAFF. Written as DNA, the CDR3 is TGTGCCAGCAGCCAAGATCAAGTGGGCCCCACTGAAGCTTTCTTT.

This clonotype was recorded at least ten times. The chain couples TRBV5-1 to TRBJ2-5; TRBD1 matches 7 bases. Germline V gene data show CDR1 as SGHRS and CDR2 as YFSETQ. The trim removed 5 bases at V and 1 base at J, leaving 5 bases unmatched. The CDR3 extends over 14 amino acids. CDR3 DNA sequence: TGCGCCAGCAGTCAAGGGACAGCCCAAGAGACCCAGTACTTC. It codes for CASSQGTAQETQYF.

This chain uses TRBV11-2 with TRBJ1-2; D gene unclear. Germline-derived CDR1 and CDR2 are SGHAT and FQNNGV. V lost 2 bases, J lost 8 bases, and 18 bases lay in between. The CDR3 covers 15 residues. Here the CDR3 reads CASSLRRPDMEGYTF. The CDR3 DNA sequence: TGTGCCAGCAGCTTAAGGCGCCCCGATATGGAAGGCTACACCTTC.

This clonotype has ten or more counts. Compared with germline, one end of the junction differs, possibly owing to a read error. The V and J genes are TRBV5-5 and TRBJ2-4; no firm D call. This CDR3 region has 13 residues. Germline V gene data show CDR1 as SGHKS and CDR2 as YYEKEE (reference sequence). In DNA form, the CDR3 reads TGTGCCAGCAGGTTGGACCCCAAAAACATTCAGTACTTC. This translates into CASRLDPKNIQYF.